This T cell receptor (beta chain) originates from a study of shared clonotypes between healthy human individuals. Trimming removed 4 bases from V and 7 bases from J, with 16 bases in between. The CDR3 is 15 residues long. CDR1 is MNHEY and CDR2 is SMNVEV in the germline V gene (reference sequence). Profiled with immunoSEQ multiplex PCR; TCRdb holds only in-frame clones, not every one. Here the sample spans around 530,000 clones, around 80% being singletons. Ten or more counts support this clone. This sequence originates from a middle-aged woman in good health. Some clones in this sample may be carry-over from other donors' samples. Input material: PBMCs. The rearrangement joins TRBV27 to TRBJ1-4; D is ambiguous. The CDR3 loop reads CASSWKLPAGEKLFF. In DNA, the CDR3 is TGTGCCAGCAGTTGGAAACTTCCGGCGGGTGAAAAACTGTTTTTT.